This TCR beta chain was sequenced in a study of OX40 agonist ivuxolimab in advanced cancers. Trimming took 3 bases from V and 4 from J; bases not matched to a gene: 4. Per the germline V gene, CDR1 is MRHNA and CDR2 is SNTAGT. The CDR3 contains 14 residues. Sequencing used immunoSEQ multiplex PCR; TCRdb keeps in-frame clones, though not all of them. Of over 80,000 clones detected, more than 85% appear once; the ten largest clones hold 0.82%. The specimen comprised CD4+ or CD8+ T cells sorted from blood, sampled in a trial of the OX40 agonist ivuxolimab. This rearrangement joins TRBV6-4 to TRBJ2-3, with 7 bases fitting TRBD1. The sequence derives from an adult with an advanced solid tumor such as melanoma, head and neck, liver or kidney cancer. The CDR3 DNA follows: TGTGCCAGCAGTGAGGGCCAGGGGGCAGATACGCAGTATTTT. The encoded protein is CASSEGQGADTQYF.